This passage covers 22 T cell receptor beta chains from one sample sequenced in a study of cytomegalovirus exposure and HLA in healthy donors. Assay: immunoSEQ multiplex PCR; the TCRdb copy retains only in-frame clones and omits some. The sample has 120,000 or so clones, 70% to 90% seen once. Source material: PBMCs. The receptors here all came from a young woman in good health and CMV-seronegative.

The V gene is TRBV30, the J gene TRBJ2-2; D perhaps matches TRBD1 (6 bases). The CDR3 contains 13 residues. Germline loops: CDR1 GTSNPN, CDR2 SVGIG (reference sequence). V was pared by 4 bases and J by 5 bases, with 11 bases between. CDR3 DNA: TGTGCCTGGAAATACAGGGTTACCGGGGAGCTGTTTTTT. This encodes CAWKYRVTGELFF.

The chain is built from TRBV7-3 and TRBJ2-1, with 7 bases identical to TRBD1. The germline V gene has CDR1 SGHTA and CDR2 FQGTGA. The CDR3 covers 16 residues. V lost 5 bases and J lost 0; bases outside the gene matches: 7. CDR3 protein: CASSTTGMSSYNEQFF. In DNA form, the CDR3 reads TGTGCCAGCAGCACGACAGGGATGAGCTCCTACAATGAGCAGTTCTTC.

This clone was counted once. This chain joins TRBV7-2 and TRBJ1-4, with D perhaps matching TRBD1 (6 bases). Trimming stripped 5 bases from V and 5 bases from J, with 9 bases between. Per the germline V gene, CDR1 is SGHTA and CDR2 is FQGNSA. This CDR3 has 13 residues. CDR3 residues: CASSGGQNEKLFF. As DNA, the CDR3 is TGTGCCAGCAGCGGCGGACAGAATGAAAAACTGTTTTTT.

CDR3: CASRGGYAEKLFF. In DNA, the CDR3 is TGCGCCAGCAGGGGAGGGTACGCTGAAAAACTGTTTTTT. The chain couples TRBV5-1 to TRBJ1-4; the D is unclear. V was clipped by 5 bases and J by 7 bases, with 12 bases between them. The CDR3 extends over 13 amino acids. Per germline, CDR1 SGHRS and CDR2 YFSETQ. Using reference TRBV5-1 and TRBJ1-4 for the parts outside the CDR3, the full variable domain is KAGVTQTPRYLIKTRGQQVTLSCSPISGHRSVSWYQQTPGQGLQFLFEYFSETQRNKGNFPGRFSGRQFSNSRSEMNVSTLELGDSALYLCASRGGYAEKLFFGSGTQLSVL.

This chain connects TRBV27 to TRBJ2-7; D possibly corresponds to TRBD2 (7 bases). V lost 6 bases and J 0 bases, leaving 12 bases between the germline ends. The CDR3 has 14 residues. Germline CDR1 MNHEY, CDR2 SMNVEV (reference sequence). The CDR3 reads CASRNRGGSYEQYF. CDR3 coding DNA: TGTGCCAGCAGGAATAGGGGGGGCTCCTACGAGCAGTACTTC.

The V call is TRBV7-9, the J call TRBJ2-1; TRBD2 agrees at 12 bases. Per germline, CDR1 SEHNR and CDR2 FQNEAQ (reference sequence). There are 16 residues in the CDR3. V shed 5 bases and J 8 bases; nucleotides not matched to a gene: 10. This CDR3 reads CASSPQTSGRIYEQFF. The CDR3 coding sequence is TGTGCCAGCAGCCCACAGACTAGCGGGAGAATCTATGAGCAGTTCTTC.

In this sample, this clone turned up once. The chain carries TRBV12-5 and TRBJ1-1; maybe TRBD1 (6 bases). Germline V gene sequence: CDR1 LGHNT, CDR2 FRNRAP. The CDR3 consists of 14 residues. Between the trimmed V and J ends, which lost 3 bases and 5 bases, there was a span of 13 bases. DNA for the CDR3: TGTGCTAGTGGTTTCACTTCAGGGGTTACTGAAGCTTTCTTT. Encoded protein: CASGFTSGVTEAFF. The whole variable domain, filled in from reference TRBV12-5 and TRBJ1-1, reads DARVTQTPRHKVTEMGQEVTMRCQPILGHNTVFWYRQTMMQGLELLAYFRNRAPLDDSGMPKDRFSAEMPDATLATLKIQPSEPRDSAVYFCASGFTSGVTEAFFGQGTRLTVV.

In its sample, this clone was seen a few times. The chain uses TRBV1 and TRBJ2-2; TRBD2 is the table's D call, not checked against the DNA. TRBV1 is recorded as a pseudogene. This CDR3 spans 18 amino acids. This CDR3 reads CTSSPNMETSEFSGELFF. The CDR3 nucleotides are TGCACCAGCAGCCCCAACATGGAGACTAGCGAATTCTCCGGGGAGCTGTTTTTT.

V gene TRBV2 combines with J gene TRBJ1-5; D is perhaps TRBD1 (5 bases). Germline loops: CDR1 SNHLY, CDR2 FYNNEI. The CDR3 is 16 amino acids. V lost 6 bases and J lost 2, with 17 bases in between. CDR3 nucleotides: TGTGCCAGCAGGAGCCAGGGTCGCGGGGGCAATCAGCCCCAGCATTTT. Residues: CASRSQGRGGNQPQHF.

On this clone: At one end the junction does not follow the germline gene, possibly because of a read error. This chain links TRBV7-3 with TRBJ2-5; D possibly corresponds to TRBD2 (6 bases). Germline loops: CDR1 SGHTA, CDR2 FQGTGA. CDR3 length equals 15 residues. The CDR3 loop reads CASSLTRGVGEAQYF. The CDR3, as DNA: TGTGCCAGCAGCTTAACGCGCGGGGTAGGAGAGGCCCAGTACTTC.

The V call is TRBV18, the J call TRBJ1-2; D call uncertain. The CDR3 consists of 14 residues. Trimming stripped 3 bases from V and 6 bases from J, with 14 bases between. Germline V gives CDR1 KGHSH, CDR2 LQKENI. Here the CDR3 reads CASSPLRRRDGYTF. DNA of the CDR3: TGTGCCAGCTCACCCCTCCGACGGCGGGATGGCTACACCTTC. The variable domain in full, completed from reference TRBV18 and TRBJ1-2, reads NAGVMQNPRHLVRRRGQEARLRCSPMKGHSHVYWYRQLPEEGLKFMVYLQKENIIDESGMPKERFSAEFPKEGPSILRIQQVVRGDSAAYFCASSPLRRRDGYTFGSGTRLTVV.

The genes are TRBV5-1 and TRBJ2-6; D call uncertain. Germline V gene sequence: CDR1 SGHRS, CDR2 YFSETQ. The CDR3 sequence is 15 residues long. V was shortened by 4 bases and J by 3 bases, with 11 bases between the two germline ends. CDR3 loop: CASSPPFGGANVLTF. The CDR3 nucleotides are TGCGCCAGCAGCCCACCGTTCGGTGGGGCCAACGTCCTGACTTTC.

This chain joins TRBV27 and TRBJ1-1; no firm D call. V shed 7 bases and J shed 6 bases, with 24 bases lying between them. Germline loops: CDR1 MNHEY, CDR2 SMNVEV (reference sequence). This CDR3 has 16 amino acids. CDR3 residues: CASTTLGRTAGAEAFF. The DNA of the CDR3 is TGTGCCAGCACCACCCTCGGACGGACGGCCGGGGCTGAAGCTTTCTTT.

The chain combines TRBV13 with TRBJ2-1; 13 nucleotides agree with TRBD2. Germline V CDR1 and CDR2: PRHDT, FYEKMQ (reference sequence). The CDR3 is made up of 15 amino acids. The V segment lost 7 bases and the J segment 7 bases; nucleotides outside the gene matches: 7. CDR3 sequence: CASKGTSGVRNEQFF. CDR3 bases: TGTGCCAGCAAAGGGACTAGCGGGGTTCGAAATGAGCAGTTCTTC.

This clone has only one observation. CDR3: CASSRAGRHEQYF. DNA of the CDR3: TGTGCCAGCAGTAGAGCGGGAAGGCACGAGCAGTACTTC. V and J are TRBV27 and TRBJ2-7; 7 nucleotides align to TRBD2. CDR1 and CDR2 (germline): MNHEY, SMNVEV (reference sequence). This CDR3 is built from 13 residues. The J segment lost 5 bases and the V segment lost 5 bases, leaving 6 bases of the junction unmatched.

This chain uses TRBV7-9 with TRBJ2-7; D remains unclear. The CDR3 length is 15 residues. Deletions cut 1 base from V and 4 bases from J, with 14 bases between. Germline CDR1 reads SEHNR; CDR2 reads FQNEAQ (reference sequence). DNA of the CDR3: TGTGCCAGCAGCTTAGATTATGCGGCTCCATACGAGCAGTACTTC. Translating gives CASSLDYAAPYEQYF. Full variable domain (missing parts from reference TRBV7-9 and TRBJ2-7): DTGVSQNPRHKITKRGQNVTFRCDPISEHNRLYWYRQTLGQGPEFLTYFQNEAQLEKSRLLSDRFSAERPKGSFSTLEIQRTEQGDSAMYLCASSLDYAAPYEQYFGPGTRLTVT.

The chain recombines TRBV14 with TRBJ2-1; tentative D call: TRBD1 (5 bases). V lost 1 base, J lost 1 base, and 8 bases lay in between. The CDR3 spans 15 residues. Germline values: CDR1 SGHDN, CDR2 FVKESK. The CDR3 protein is CASSQGRVSYNEQFF. CDR3 bases: TGTGCCAGCAGCCAAGGCAGGGTGTCCTACAATGAGCAGTTCTTC. Using reference TRBV14 and TRBJ2-1 for the parts outside the CDR3, the full variable domain is EAGVTQFPSHSVIEKGQTVTLRCDPISGHDNLYWYRRVMGKEIKFLLHFVKESKQDESGMPNNRFLAERTGGTYSTLKVQPAELEDSGVYFCASSQGRVSYNEQFFGPGTRLTVL.

This clone was seen once. The chain uses TRBV19 and TRBJ1-3, with 7 bases that match TRBD1. The CDR3 has 16 residues. Germline CDR1 and CDR2: LNHDA and SQIVND (reference sequence). V lost 5 bases and J lost 0; bases outside the gene matches: 7. CDR3 residues: CASSSGTVNSGNTIYF. DNA for the CDR3: TGTGCCAGTAGTTCCGGGACAGTGAACTCTGGAAACACCATATATTTT.

The rearrangement uses TRBV5-4 and TRBJ1-2; TRBD1 is a possible D gene (6 bases). Looked up from germline, CDR1 is SGHNT and CDR2 is YYREEE (reference sequence). The CDR3 runs to 15 residues. With 4 bases removed from V and 4 bases from J, the gap between germline ends came to 17 bases. The CDR3 region is CASSLTRQVSYGYTF. CDR3 sequence (DNA): TGTGCCAGCAGCCTGACCCGACAGGTTTCCTATGGCTACACCTTC.

V usage is TRBV19 and J usage is TRBJ1-5, with no clear D. This CDR3 comprises 16 residues. The V end was cut by 1 base, the J end by 1 base, with 11 bases between. Germline CDR1 and CDR2: LNHDA and SQIVND (reference sequence). CDR3 protein: CASSIVGVGSNQPQHF. In DNA, the CDR3 is TGTGCCAGTAGTATAGTCGGAGTAGGCAGCAATCAGCCCCAGCATTTT.

The chain joins TRBV14 to TRBJ2-7, with D uncertain. This CDR3 comprises 14 residues. Deletions cut 4 bases from V and 3 bases from J, with 13 bases between. Germline V CDR1 and CDR2: SGHDN, FVKESK. CDR3 in amino acids: CASSLENLSYEQYF. DNA for the CDR3: TGTGCCAGCAGCCTAGAAAACCTAAGCTACGAGCAGTACTTC.

This clone was observed once. This chain joins TRBV12-5 and TRBJ2-7; TRBD2 matches 8 bases. CDR1 LGHNT and CDR2 FRNRAP come from the germline V gene. The CDR3 runs to 14 residues. V shed 5 bases and J 5 bases; nucleotides not matched to a gene: 8. The CDR3 DNA reads TGTGCTAGTGGTATTAGCGGGAAGGTCGACGAGCAGTACTTC. Protein product: CASGISGKVDEQYF.